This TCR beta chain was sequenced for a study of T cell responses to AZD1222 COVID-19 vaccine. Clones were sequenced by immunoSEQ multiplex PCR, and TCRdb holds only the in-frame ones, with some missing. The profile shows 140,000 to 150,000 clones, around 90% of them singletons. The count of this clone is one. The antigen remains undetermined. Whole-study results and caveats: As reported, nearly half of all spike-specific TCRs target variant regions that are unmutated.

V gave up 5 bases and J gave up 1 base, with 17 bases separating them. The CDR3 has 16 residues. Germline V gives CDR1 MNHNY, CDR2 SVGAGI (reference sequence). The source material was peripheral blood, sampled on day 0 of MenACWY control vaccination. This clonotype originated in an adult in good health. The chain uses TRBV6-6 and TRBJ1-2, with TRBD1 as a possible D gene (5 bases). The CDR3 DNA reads TGTGCCAGCAGTCGATTCACCGGGACGGTTAACTATGGCTACACCTTC. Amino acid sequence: CASSRFTGTVNYGYTF.